This is a list of T cell receptor beta chains from one sample in a study of technical replicates of blood from several donors. The data were produced by immunoSEQ multiplex PCR, yet TCRdb's version contains in-frame clones alone and is incomplete. In the table there are 95,000 or so clones, around 96% of which are singletons. The sequenced sample consisted of T cells isolated from PBMCs. Source of these receptors: a human donor in good health. Each CDR3 is given with its conserved first and last residue. A D gene is named only where the DNA matches it firmly. Clone size is given for some rows only: seen once, a few or many times, or a class if the clone is expanded.

CDR3 DNA	CDR3 protein	V gene	J gene	D gene	clone size
TGTGCCAGCTATTCGGGACAGGGCAATGAAAAACTGTTTTTT	CASYSGQGNEKLFF	TRBV6-5	TRBJ1-4	TRBD1	-
TGCGCCAGCACCGGGACTAGCGGGAGCCCGCAGTATTTT	CASTGTSGSPQYF	TRBV10-2	TRBJ2-3	TRBD2	-
TGTGCCATCAGTGAGCCGGGAGGATGGGACTATGGCTACACCTTC	CAISEPGGWDYGYTF	TRBV10-3	TRBJ1-2	-	-
TGTGCCAGCCGGAGGTTCCCCTACAATGAGCAGTTCTTC	CASRRFPYNEQFF	TRBV6-1	TRBJ2-1	-	-
TGTGCCAGCAGCGTCAATACCGGGACTAGCAGCACAGATACGCAGTATTTT	CASSVNTGTSSTDTQYF	TRBV9	TRBJ2-3	TRBD2	-
TGTGCCAGCAGTCCTCCGAGAGGGATGGGTACGCAGTATTTT	CASSPPRGMGTQYF	TRBV25-1	TRBJ2-3	-	-
TGTGCCAGCTCACCTCAGAACAATGAGCAGTTCTTC	CASSPQNNEQFF	TRBV18	TRBJ2-1	-	-
TGTGCCAGCTCACCCGGACTTGATAGACAAGAGACCCAGTACTTC	CASSPGLDRQETQYF	TRBV18	TRBJ2-5	-	-
TGCGCCAGCAGCCAAGATCATCCAGCCCGGGAGAACACCGGGGAGCTGTTTTTT	CASSQDHPARENTGELFF	TRBV4-3	TRBJ2-2	-	-
TGCGCCAGCAGCCGAGCCTCGGGACTAGCGGGCTCGTCTGTATACGAGCAGTACTTC	CASSRASGLAGSSVYEQYF	TRBV4-1	TRBJ2-7	TRBD2	-
TGTGCCTGGACGACAGGGACCTACGAGCAGTACTTC	CAWTTGTYEQYF	TRBV30	TRBJ2-7	TRBD1	once
TGTGCCAGCAGCCAAGTACTCTTAGAGACCCAGTACTTC	CASSQVLLETQYF	TRBV14	TRBJ2-5	-	-
TGTGCCAGCAGTTTAGCGACAGGGATTCACACTGAAGCTTTCTTT	CASSLATGIHTEAFF	TRBV28	TRBJ1-1	TRBD1	-
TGTGCCAGCATAGGGGGCAGGGAGACCGGGGAGCTGTTTTTT	CASIGGRETGELFF	TRBV7-9	TRBJ2-2	TRBD1	once
TGTGCCAGCAGCTTGGGGGGAGGGCCTTACGAGCAGTACTTC	CASSLGGGPYEQYF	TRBV5-4	TRBJ2-7	TRBD2	-
TGCGCCAGCAGCCAGGGGGACAGGGGTGATGGCTACACCTTC	CASSQGDRGDGYTF	TRBV4-1	TRBJ1-2	TRBD1	-
TGTGCCAGCAGTCCAGGGGAAGGCTACGAGCAGTACTTC	CASSPGEGYEQYF	TRBV28	TRBJ2-7	-	-
TGTGCCAGCAGTTGGGGAACAGGGCGGGGGGCTGAAGCTTTCTTT	CASSWGTGRGAEAFF	TRBV7-9	TRBJ1-1	-	-
TGTGCCAGTAGTCCACATTGGGGGGAGCATCTCTACAATGAGCAGTTCTTC	CASSPHWGEHLYNEQFF	TRBV19	TRBJ2-1	-	once
TGTGCCAGCAGTTGGACTAGGAGCATCTACGAGCAGTACTTC	CASSWTRSIYEQYF	TRBV2	TRBJ2-7	TRBD2	-
TGTGCCAGCAGCCCCGGGACAGGGGACTACGAGCAGTACTTC	CASSPGTGDYEQYF	TRBV7-3	TRBJ2-7	TRBD1	-
TGTGCCAGCAGTTACTCGGGACAGGGGGCCAACACCATATATTTT	CASSYSGQGANTIYF	TRBV6-5	TRBJ1-3	TRBD1	few
TGCGCCAGCAGCCTACGGACTAGCGGGACAGACTACGAGCAGTACTTC	CASSLRTSGTDYEQYF	TRBV4-1	TRBJ2-7	TRBD2	-
TGTGCCAGCAGTCTGGACTCTAGCGGAGCCTACGAGCAGTACTTC	CASSLDSSGAYEQYF	TRBV11-2	TRBJ2-7	TRBD2	-
TGTGCCAGCAGTCCCCCTACCGGGACAGGACTTTTCGGCTACACCTTC	CASSPPTGTGLFGYTF	TRBV28	TRBJ1-2	TRBD1	-
TGTGCCAGCAGCTTAGTGGAGACGGCAGGGCCGCCCTACAATGAGCAGTTCTTC	CASSLVETAGPPYNEQFF	TRBV11-2	TRBJ2-1	-	once
TGCAGTGCTCGAGTTGAGCATGGCTACACCTTC	CSARVEHGYTF	TRBV20-1	TRBJ1-2	-	-
TGTGCCTGTCGACCGGGAGGGTTTGAGCAGTTCTTC	CACRPGGFEQFF	TRBV2	TRBJ2-1	TRBD2	-
TGTGCCAGCAGTTTACCATCGAGGACAGGGGGCGCAGAGAGGCACAATCAGCCCCAGCATTTT	CASSLPSRTGGAERHNQPQHF	TRBV28	TRBJ1-5	TRBD1	-
TGTGCCAGCAGTTCTGGACAGGGGAAAACCTACGAGCAGTACTTC	CASSSGQGKTYEQYF	TRBV7-9	TRBJ2-7	TRBD1	-
TGTGCCAGTAGTATAGAGGAAAGCGGGAGCACAGATACGCAGTATTTT	CASSIEESGSTDTQYF	TRBV19	TRBJ2-3	-	-
TGTGCCAGCAGCAGTTGCGGGAGTAGCTCCACAGATACGCAGTATTTT	CASSSCGSSSTDTQYF	TRBV21-1	TRBJ2-3	-	-
TGCGCCAGCAGCGTAAGACTAGCGGGAGGGGTGGCCTCCTACAATGAGCAGTTCTTC	CASSVRLAGGVASYNEQFF	TRBV5-1	TRBJ2-1	TRBD2	-
TGTGCCAGCTCATTTGGAGTGGCCGGGGCCAACGTCCTGACTTTC	CASSFGVAGANVLTF	TRBV18	TRBJ2-6	-	once
TGCGCCAGCAGCTTGAGTCCGGACAGGGCCACCGGGGAGCTGTTTTTT	CASSLSPDRATGELFF	TRBV5-1	TRBJ2-2	TRBD1	once
TGTGCCAGCAGTCGTACAGGGGGAGTGGGACAGCCCCAGCATTTT	CASSRTGGVGQPQHF	TRBV6-5	TRBJ1-5	TRBD1	-
TGTGCCAGCAGCTTTGTGGGGAGCGAGGAGCAGTACTTC	CASSFVGSEEQYF	TRBV7-9	TRBJ2-7	-	-
TGTGCCAGCAGCGTAGACGAGGGACTGAATGAAAAACTGTTTTTT	CASSVDEGLNEKLFF	TRBV9	TRBJ1-4	-	-
TGTGCCAGCAGCTTAGAAGGCGGCCTGAACACTGAAGCTTTCTTT	CASSLEGGLNTEAFF	TRBV11-3	TRBJ1-1	-	-
TGTGCCAGCAGACCTCCAAAGGCGGGGGGCACTGAAGCTTTCTTT	CASRPPKAGGTEAFF	TRBV2	TRBJ1-1	-	-
TGTGCCAGCAGTTTATTAGCGGGAGCCGGGGAGCTGTTTTTT	CASSLLAGAGELFF	TRBV27	TRBJ2-2	TRBD2	-
TGTGCCAGCACCACGGGTCCTGAAGCTTTCTTT	CASTTGPEAFF	TRBV7-9	TRBJ1-1	-	-
TGTGCCAGCACCTCGTTTAGCACCTACGAGCAGTACTTC	CASTSFSTYEQYF	TRBV7-9	TRBJ2-7	-	-
TGTGCCAGCAGTCCAAACAGCGGGAGTTACAATGAGCAGTTCTTC	CASSPNSGSYNEQFF	TRBV7-9	TRBJ2-1	TRBD2	-
TGTGCCAGCAGTTACGGAGGGCTTAGAAAAGAGACCCAGTACTTC	CASSYGGLRKETQYF	TRBV6-5	TRBJ2-5	-	-
TGTGCCAGCAGCGAAGGGACAGGGGCCGGGGAGCTGTTTTTT	CASSEGTGAGELFF	TRBV4-2	TRBJ2-2	TRBD1	-
TGCAGCGTTGAAGATGGCAAAGGCACAGATACGCAGTATTTT	CSVEDGKGTDTQYF	TRBV29-1	TRBJ2-3	-	-
TGTGCCAGCAGCTTGGGCGTTATGGACACTGAAGCTTTCTTT	CASSLGVMDTEAFF	TRBV5-6	TRBJ1-1	-	-
TGTGCCAGTAGTATAACTAGCGGTTACGAGCAGTACTTC	CASSITSGYEQYF	TRBV19	TRBJ2-7	TRBD2	-
TGCGCCAGCAGCTTGGGGGGAGGCGAGCAGTACTTC	CASSLGGGEQYF	TRBV5-1	TRBJ2-7	-	-
TGTGCCAGCAGCCAGCTAACCAGGTTGATCAATGGCTACACCTTC	CASSQLTRLINGYTF	TRBV14	TRBJ1-2	-	-
TGTGCCAGCAGCTATCCTAATGAGCAGTTCTTC	CASSYPNEQFF	TRBV7-9	TRBJ2-1	-	-
TGTGCCAGCAGTTTATGGAGGGGGACCATATATTTT	CASSLWRGTIYF	TRBV28	TRBJ1-3	-	-
TGTGCCACCAGCACCCAGGGTCAGGCCGAGCAGTACTTC	CATSTQGQAEQYF	TRBV15	TRBJ2-7	-	-
TGCGCCAGCAGCATGGGACTAGCGGGAGCTCTAGAGGAGACCCAGTACTTC	CASSMGLAGALEETQYF	TRBV5-1	TRBJ2-5	TRBD2	-